The 32 T cell receptor beta chains in this list originate from one sample, sequenced in a study of blood T cell repertoires in COVID-19. Method: immunoSEQ multiplex PCR; TCRdb's copy keeps in-frame clones and lacks some. Here the sample spans 150,000 to 200,000 clones, roughly 70% being singletons. Material for sequencing was peripheral blood. These receptors all stem from an elderly woman with acute or convalescent COVID-19.

The chain combines TRBV5-8 with TRBJ2-3; TRBD2 aligns across 7 bases. V gave up 4 bases and J gave up 1 base; unmatched junction bases: 12. CDR3 length equals 17 residues. Germline V gene sequence: CDR1 SGHTS, CDR2 YDEGEE. DNA of the CDR3: TGTGCCAGCAGCGGGGACGGACCTAGCGGTCGCACAGATACGCAGTATTTT. It yields the protein CASSGDGPSGRTDTQYF.

The gene calls are TRBV19 and TRBJ2-1; tentative D call: TRBD2 (6 bases). The CDR3 length is 15 residues. V shed 3 bases and J shed 4 bases, with 13 bases lying between them. The V gene's germline CDR1 is LNHDA and CDR2 SQIVND (reference sequence). CDR3 sequence reads: CASSILRGTYNEQFF. The CDR3 DNA reads as TGTGCCAGTAGTATTCTGCGGGGCACGTACAATGAGCAGTTCTTC.

This clone was observed once. CDR3 in amino acids: CASSPPGTGSLEQFF. The CDR3 region has the DNA TGTGCCAGCAGCCCGCCCGGGACTGGGTCTTTGGAGCAGTTCTTC. The V call is TRBV3-1 (or the pseudogene TRBV3-2), the J call TRBJ2-1, with D possibly matching TRBD2 (6 bases). V was pared by 4 bases and J by 10 bases, with 20 bases between. The CDR3 spans 15 residues. From germline, CDR1 is LGHDT and CDR2 YNNKEL (reference sequence).

This chain uses TRBV29-1 with TRBJ2-1; 14 bases align to TRBD2. The length of the CDR3 is 14 residues. V trimming: 4 bases; J trimming: 9 bases; junction bases outside the gene matches: 5. The germline V gene has CDR1 SQVTM and CDR2 ANQGSEA. CDR3 region: CSVAGLAGDLEQFF. DNA of the CDR3: TGCAGCGTTGCGGGACTAGCGGGAGATCTTGAGCAGTTCTTC.

This clone came up a few times. The chain recombines TRBV5-1 with TRBJ2-5; tentatively, D is TRBD2 (5 bases). Germline CDR1 and CDR2: SGHRS and YFSETQ. The CDR3 is 15 residues long. Trimming removed 6 bases from V and 1 base from J, with 16 bases in between. CDR3 loop: CASKIRPDSQETQYF. The CDR3 DNA reads TGCGCCAGCAAAATCCGACCGGACTCCCAAGAGACCCAGTACTTC.

The J gene is TRBJ1-3, the V gene TRBV7-9, with D perhaps TRBD1 (5 bases). There are 15 residues in the CDR3. Trimming took 8 bases from V and 0 from J, leaving 14 bases between them. Germline V CDR1 and CDR2: SEHNR, FQNEAQ (reference sequence). The chain's CDR3 is CASGTQALSGNTIYF. The CDR3 DNA is TGTGCCAGCGGAACACAGGCGCTCTCTGGAAACACCATATATTTT.

In its sample, this clone was seen once. V is TRBV18 and J is TRBJ2-7; 10 positions agree with TRBD1. Germline V lookup: CDR1 KGHSH, CDR2 LQKENI. The CDR3 consists of 15 residues. With 2 bases clipped from V and 3 bases from J, the junction kept 4 bases outside the gene matches. The DNA of the CDR3 is TGTGCCAGCTCACCAGGGACAGGGGATATCTACGAGCAGTACTTC. Translating gives CASSPGTGDIYEQYF.

This chain uses TRBV27 with TRBJ1-5; 11 bases agree with TRBD1. V was pared by 3 bases and J by 8 bases, with 6 bases of the junction left unmatched. The germline gives CDR1 MNHEY, CDR2 SMNVEV (reference sequence). This CDR3 is built from 15 residues. DNA of the CDR3: TGTGCCAGCAGTTTGGGACAGGGGGTGTGGGAGCCCCAGCATTTT. As protein: CASSLGQGVWEPQHF.

The chain couples TRBV29-1 to TRBJ2-2; 7 bases line up with TRBD1. The germline V gene encodes CDR1 SQVTM and CDR2 ANQGSEA. The CDR3 length is 15 residues. V shed 4 bases, J shed 0 bases, and the junction held 5 bases outside the gene matches. The CDR3 spells CSVGQDRANTGELFF. CDR3 in DNA: TGCAGCGTTGGTCAAGACAGGGCGAACACCGGGGAGCTGTTTTTT.

The chain joins TRBV7-2 to TRBJ1-5; D is unclear. Germline values: CDR1 SGHTA, CDR2 FQGNSA. Trimming pared 5 bases from V and 0 bases from J, leaving 8 bases between. The CDR3 has 14 residues. Here the CDR3 DNA reads TGTGCCAGCAGCCCCGTATATAGCAATCAGCCCCAGCATTTT. Its translation is CASSPVYSNQPQHF.

The chain carries TRBV7-9 and TRBJ1-5; D ambiguous. This CDR3 has 12 residues. Germline V gives CDR1 SEHNR, CDR2 FQNEAQ (reference sequence). The V gene lost 7 bases and the J gene lost 9 bases, with 13 bases spanning the gap. CDR3 residues: CASTREDLPQHF. CDR3 nucleotides: TGTGCCAGCACACGAGAGGACTTGCCCCAGCATTTT.

The rearrangement uses TRBV19 and TRBJ2-1; 7 bases are a match to TRBD1. The CDR3 runs 13 residues. Germline CDR1 and CDR2: LNHDA and SQIVND (reference sequence). The J segment lost 7 bases and the V segment lost 8 bases, leaving 8 bases of the junction unmatched. Here the CDR3 DNA reads TGTGCCAGTGGGCGACAGGGTGCGAATGAGCAGTTCTTC. Translated, it gives CASGRQGANEQFF.

This clone was seen a single time. The V and J genes are TRBV6-2 or TRBV6-3 and TRBJ1-2, with D unclear. This CDR3 spans 14 amino acids. Trimming left V 5 bases short and J 4 bases short, with 14 bases between. From germline, CDR1 is MNHEY and CDR2 SVGEGT. The CDR3 DNA reads as TGTGCCAGCAGTCCCCGGGAGATGGGCTATGGCTACACCTTC. The encoded protein is CASSPREMGYGYTF.

The gene calls are TRBV18 and TRBJ2-7, with D possibly TRBD2 on 6 matching bases. CDR1 is KGHSH and CDR2 is LQKENI in the germline V gene. This CDR3 is 14 amino acids long. V was cut by 6 bases and J by 0 bases, with 12 bases left in between. CDR3 in amino acids: CASSRGDFSYEQYF. The CDR3, as DNA: TGTGCCAGCTCCCGAGGGGACTTCTCCTACGAGCAGTACTTC.

V gene TRBV6-5 combines with J gene TRBJ1-1; 8 bases agree with TRBD1. Per germline, CDR1 MNHEY and CDR2 SVGAGI. CDR3 size: 16 residues. Trimming at V came to 2 bases and at J to 5 bases, leaving 10 bases not matched to a gene. The CDR3 region has the DNA TGTGCCAGCAGTTACCCCCAGGGGGCTGGTTTAACTGAAGCTTTCTTT. Residues: CASSYPQGAGLTEAFF.

The chain employs TRBV19 and TRBJ1-4; a possible D gene is TRBD1 (6 bases). The CDR3 spans 14 residues. V was pared by 5 bases and J by 7 bases, with 14 bases between. Germline-derived CDR1 and CDR2 are LNHDA and SQIVND (reference sequence). This CDR3 reads CASSFSQGLEKLFF. The CDR3 DNA follows: TGTGCCAGTAGTTTCTCACAGGGCCTTGAAAAACTGTTTTTT.

The gene calls are TRBV4-2 and TRBJ2-1; maybe TRBD1 (7 bases). V was pared by 0 bases and J by 6 bases, with 12 bases between. CDR1 and CDR2 from the germline V gene are LGHNA and YNFKEQ. The CDR3 has 15 amino acids. Here the CDR3 reads CASSQDPGGINEQFF. The DNA of the CDR3 is TGTGCCAGCAGCCAAGATCCAGGGGGGATCAATGAGCAGTTCTTC.

The gene calls are TRBV27 and TRBJ2-2; D is perhaps TRBD1 (6 bases). Trimming took 10 bases from V and 4 from J, leaving 13 bases between them. Germline V gene sequence: CDR1 MNHEY, CDR2 SMNVEV (reference sequence). The CDR3 runs to 13 residues. In DNA form, the CDR3 reads TGTGCCAACAGCTGGGGGCCCACCGGGGAGCTGTTTTTT. This sequence encodes CANSWGPTGELFF.

V and J are TRBV27 and TRBJ1-2, with D possibly being TRBD1 (5 bases). Looked up from germline, CDR1 is MNHEY and CDR2 is SMNVEV (reference sequence). The CDR3 covers 12 residues. V shed 5 bases and J shed 7 bases, with 11 bases lying between them. The CDR3 DNA sequence: TGTGCCAGCAGTCACAGGTCGGGTGGCTACACCTTC. This translates into CASSHRSGGYTF.

The gene calls are TRBV6-1 and TRBJ1-2, with 8 bases matching TRBD1. The CDR3 totals 15 residues. After removal of 2 bases from V and 8 bases from J, the junction contained 10 bases not matched to a gene. Germline V gene sequence: CDR1 MNHNS, CDR2 SASEGT. Here the CDR3 reads CASSELAGGAEGYTF. CDR3 in DNA: TGTGCCAGCAGTGAACTGGCAGGGGGCGCGGAAGGCTACACCTTC.

This clone turned up a few times. V gene TRBV27 combines with J gene TRBJ1-2; 8 bases are a match to TRBD1. Germline V gene data show CDR1 as MNHEY and CDR2 as SMNVEV (reference sequence). This CDR3 has 15 amino acids. V lost 5 bases and J lost 5; bases outside the gene matches: 10. CDR3 amino acids: CASSLQGQGAYGYTF. In nucleotides, the CDR3 is TGTGCCAGCAGTCTACAAGGGCAGGGGGCTTATGGCTACACCTTC.

This clone was counted between two and nine times. DNA of the CDR3: TGTGCCAGCAGCCCTACAGGGGAGAACTATGGCTACACCTTC. This gives the protein CASSPTGENYGYTF. The rearrangement uses TRBV28 and TRBJ1-2, with 7 nucleotides matching TRBD1. Trimming took 6 bases from V and 2 from J; bases not matched to a gene: 6. CDR1 and CDR2 from the germline V gene are MDHEN and SYDVKM. CDR3 length equals 14 residues.

The count of this clone is one. This chain links TRBV4-1 with TRBJ1-4; D possibly corresponds to TRBD1 (5 bases). The V end lost 0 bases, the J end lost 5 bases, and 13 bases lay between the germline ends. The CDR3 covers 16 residues. Germline assignment: CDR1 MGHRA and CDR2 YSYEKL. The CDR3 is CASSQDGGRENEKLFF. CDR3 bases: TGCGCCAGCAGCCAAGATGGGGGGAGGGAGAATGAAAAACTGTTTTTT.

This sequence joins TRBV28 and TRBJ1-1, with 10 bases lining up with TRBD1. V lost 5 bases to trimming and J lost 3 bases; unmatched junction nucleotides: 6. The germline V gene encodes CDR1 MDHEN and CDR2 SYDVKM. This CDR3 is 15 amino acids long. The CDR3 loop is CASSPWTGGDTEAFF. CDR3 bases: TGTGCCAGCAGTCCCTGGACAGGGGGGGACACTGAAGCTTTCTTT.

V gene TRBV5-1 combines with J gene TRBJ2-7, with 11 bases identical to TRBD2. The CDR3 consists of 17 residues. Trimming cost V 4 bases and J 3 bases; bases outside gene matches: 12. Looked up from germline, CDR1 is SGHRS and CDR2 is YFSETQ. The CDR3 bases are TGCGCCAGCAGCCCCCTCGTTGTAGCGGGAGGGAACTACGAGCAGTACTTC. Its protein product is CASSPLVVAGGNYEQYF.

The chain combines TRBV7-2 with TRBJ1-1; 9 bases map to TRBD1. The CDR3 consists of 16 residues. V shed 1 base and J 4 bases; nucleotides not matched to a gene: 7. Germline values: CDR1 SGHTA, CDR2 FQGNSA. The chain's CDR3 is CASSLGPTGGGTEAFF. The CDR3 nucleotides read TGTGCCAGCAGCTTAGGCCCGACAGGGGGTGGCACTGAAGCTTTCTTT.

The rearrangement joins TRBV28 to TRBJ1-4; no firm D call. This CDR3 is 13 amino acids long. Trimming took 6 bases from V and 8 from J, leaving 13 bases between them. From germline, CDR1 is MDHEN and CDR2 SYDVKM. CDR3 amino acids: CASRYYGGEKLFF. CDR3 DNA: TGTGCCAGCAGGTACTACGGTGGGGAAAAACTGTTTTTT.

This clone was seen more than once but under ten times. The chain recombines TRBV5-1 with TRBJ1-4, with a weak D call TRBD1 (6 bases). This CDR3 contains 16 residues. The V and J ends lost 1 base and 5 bases respectively, with 15 bases between them. The germline V gene has CDR1 SGHRS and CDR2 YFSETQ. The CDR3 coding sequence is TGCGCCAGCAGCTTGTTGGGGGGGGCGAGGAATGAAAAACTGTTTTTT. This codes for CASSLLGGARNEKLFF.

The chain is built from TRBV12-3 or TRBV12-4 and TRBJ2-1; tentatively, D is TRBD2 (5 bases). The V end was cut by 0 bases, the J end by 9 bases, with 6 bases between. This CDR3 is built from 12 residues. The CDR3, as DNA: TGTGCCAGCAGTTTAGCGAGCGGTGAGCAGTTCTTC. It encodes CASSLASGEQFF.

The V gene is TRBV5-4, the J gene TRBJ2-5; 7 bases align to TRBD2. Germline V gene lookup returns CDR1 SGHNT and CDR2 YYREEE (reference sequence). CDR3 length: 17 residues. J was trimmed by 5 bases and V by 0 bases; bases with no gene match: 13. The chain's CDR3 is CASSLGLGAGETETQYF. For the CDR3, the DNA is TGTGCCAGCAGCTTGGGTCTTGGGGCGGGAGAGACGGAGACCCAGTACTTC.

The rearrangement uses TRBV7-3 and TRBJ2-7; the match to TRBD1 covers 11 bases. CDR3 length equals 14 residues. Trimming took 8 bases from V and 1 from J; bases not matched to a gene: 4. CDR1 is SGHTA and CDR2 is FQGTGA in the germline V gene. The CDR3 nucleotides read TGTGCCAGCGCGGGGGACAGGGGGTCCTACGAGCAGTACTTC. It is translated as CASAGDRGSYEQYF.

A few counts support this clone. This sequence joins TRBV2 and TRBJ1-1; D not certain. This CDR3 region has 12 residues. Germline V gene data show CDR1 as SNHLY and CDR2 as FYNNEI. V was cut by 4 bases and J by 11 bases, with 14 bases left in between. The CDR3 nucleotides are TGTGCCAGCAGTGTCTATGGGCTATATGCTTTCTTT. Translation gives CASSVYGLYAFF.